This T cell receptor (beta chain) was retrieved from a study of T-cell memory formation after mild COVID-19. TCRdb used MiXCR to reprocess the 5' RACE reads, holding one entry per CDR3 protein. This table has about 33,000 distinct CDR3 sequences, 20% to 25% appearing once. As for this clonotype: Its target is not known.

Per the germline V gene, CDR1 is MNHNS and CDR2 is SASEGT. V gave up 10 bases and J gave up 5 bases, with 20 bases separating them. The CDR3 totals 14 residues. Findings and limits, study-wide: Contracting CD4+ clones lay largely in CM and EM, with CD8+ ones residing in EMRA. Pre-infection memory showed some responding clones, and this suggested that cross-reactive memory joined.

The rearrangement links TRBV6-1 to TRBJ1-2, with D possibly TRBD1 on 5 matching bases. This TCR was sampled from an adult who had mild COVID-19 (a few samples of this study predate the infection). Cell type and time point are not known. The specimen was PBMCs or a T cell subset sorted from them (not recorded which). CDR3 in DNA: TGTGCCAACGAAGATCCCGGGACCCGTTATGGCTACACCTTC. Amino acid sequence: CANEDPGTRYGYTF.